Reported below is one TCR beta chain. The sample comes from a study of CD8 T cells in Susac syndrome. CDR1 and CDR2 (germline): MNHEY, SMNVEV (reference sequence). This CDR3 spans 12 amino acids. Trimming took 10 bases from V and 7 from J, leaving 17 bases between them. Reverse transcription of about 0.5 to 1 ug RNA used random hexamers. Each CDR3 protein is one row after TCRdb ran MiXCR on the immunoSEQ multiplex PCR reads. The sample lists a few hundred thousand distinct CDR3 sequences; about 82% were seen once. V is TRBV27 and J is TRBJ2-7, with D tentatively TRBD2 (5 bases). The sequenced material came from CD8+ T cells from PBMCs. The receptor's source is a human donor with multiple sclerosis. CDR3 sequence reads: CATYTIRGEQYF. CDR3 nucleotides: TGTGCCACCTACACTATCCGCGGGGAGCAGTACTTC.